One and the same sample provided the 20 T cell receptor beta chains below, sequenced in a study of early T cells in non-severe SARS-CoV-2 infection. Each CDR3 protein is one row after TCRdb ran MiXCR on the 5' RACE reads. The sample yields approximately 120,000 distinct CDR3 sequences, around 14% seen once. Source material: whole blood. Receptors originate from an adult who was a healthcare worker with PCR-confirmed SARS-CoV-2 infection or an uninfected control (not recorded which).

The chain couples TRBV4-1 to TRBJ1-1, with D possibly TRBD1 on 5 matching bases. The germline CDR1 and CDR2 sequences are MGHRA and YSYEKL. Deletions cut 0 bases from V and 5 bases from J, with 10 bases between. CDR3 size: 14 residues. Here the CDR3 reads CASSQEQGWTEAFF. The CDR3 bases are TGCGCCAGCAGCCAAGAGCAGGGTTGGACTGAAGCTTTCTTT.

In DNA form, the CDR3 reads TGTGCCAGCAGTGAAGCATCAAGGGGCTATGGCTACACCTTC. Translated, it gives CASSEASRGYGYTF. This chain links TRBV6-1 with TRBJ1-2, with a tentative D call TRBD1 (5 bases). V was cut by 0 bases and J by 4 bases, with 9 bases left in between. The CDR3 consists of 14 residues. The germline gives CDR1 MNHNS, CDR2 SASEGT.

At least ten counts were recorded for this clonotype. The V and J genes are TRBV3-1 and TRBJ1-2; D perhaps matches TRBD1 (6 bases). CDR1 and CDR2 (germline): LGHDT, YNNKEL (reference sequence). The CDR3 sequence is 13 residues long. Trimming removed 2 bases at V and 8 bases at J, with 12 bases between. In DNA form, the CDR3 reads TGTGCCAGCAGCCAAACTCAGGGGTACGGCTACACCTTC. Translation: CASSQTQGYGYTF. Looking up the rest from reference TRBV3-1 and TRBJ1-2 gives the full variable domain: DTAVSQTPKYLVTQMGNDKSIKCEQNLGHDTMYWYKQDSKKFLKIMFSYNNKELIINETVPNRFSPKSPDKAHLNLHINSLELGDSAVYFCASSQTQGYGYTFGSGTRLTVV.

This clonotype came up many times. V and J are TRBV7-9 and TRBJ2-1, with a possible D match to TRBD2 (7 bases). Per the germline V gene, CDR1 is SEHNR and CDR2 is FQNEAQ (reference sequence). Trimming left V 11 bases short and J 6 bases short, with 14 bases between. The CDR3 loop spans 12 amino acids. CDR3 bases: TGTGCCGTGAGAGGGGGGGCCAATGAGCAGTTCTTC. Its protein is CAVRGGANEQFF.

Ten or more counts support this clonotype. The chain joins TRBV14 to TRBJ2-5; D not certain. Germline values: CDR1 SGHDN, CDR2 FVKESK. Trimming stripped 2 bases from V and 5 bases from J, with 6 bases between. The CDR3 is 12 amino acids. This CDR3 is CASSQNWETQYF. The DNA for the CDR3 is TGTGCCAGCAGCCAAAACTGGGAGACCCAGTACTTC.

This clonotype came up many times. The chain carries TRBV12-3 or TRBV12-4 and TRBJ1-3; 9 nucleotides agree with TRBD1. Trimming at V came to 5 bases and at J to 0 bases, leaving 5 bases not matched to a gene. The CDR3 runs to 16 residues. Here the CDR3 reads CASSQTGGPSGNTIYF. In DNA, the CDR3 is TGTGCCAGCAGTCAGACAGGGGGACCCTCTGGAAACACCATATATTTT.

This clonotype was counted only a few times. This chain uses TRBV7-9 with TRBJ1-1, with TRBD1 as a possible D gene (6 bases). Per the germline V gene, CDR1 is SEHNR and CDR2 is FQNEAQ (reference sequence). Trimming stripped 2 bases from V and 6 bases from J, with 16 bases between. The CDR3 extends over 15 amino acids. The CDR3 reads CASSLSPLQGSEAFF. In DNA form, the CDR3 reads TGTGCCAGCAGCTTATCCCCACTACAGGGCTCTGAAGCTTTCTTT.

This clonotype has only a few counts. The chain links TRBV18 to TRBJ2-7; D possibly corresponds to TRBD2 (6 bases). V was clipped by 2 bases and J by 6 bases, with 8 bases between them. Germline lookup yields CDR1 KGHSH and CDR2 LQKENI. CDR3 size: 12 residues. CDR3 loop: CASSPGRPEQYF. CDR3 DNA sequence: TGTGCCAGCTCACCAGGGAGGCCCGAGCAGTACTTC.

This clonotype was detected only once. The conserved final phenylalanine or tryptophan is absent from the CDR3, which likely points to a read error. The chain recombines TRBV3-1 with TRBJ2-1; TRBD1 aligns across 7 bases. Unmatched junction bases numbered 4, after V lost 0 bases and J lost 8 bases. The CDR3 extends over 14 amino acids. In germline, CDR1 is LGHDT, CDR2 YNNKEL (reference sequence). Here the CDR3 DNA reads TGTGCCAGCAGCCAAGATGCAGGGGGATATGAGCAGTTCCTC. It translates to CASSQDAGGYEQFL.

This clonotype was observed a few times. J is TRBJ2-1 and V is TRBV14; no definite D call. Trimming cost V 1 base and J 6 bases, with 10 bases left between them. Germline-derived CDR1 and CDR2 are SGHDN and FVKESK. The CDR3 length is 14 residues. As DNA, the CDR3 is TGTGCCAGCAGCCAAGCTCCAATTTTCAATGAGCAGTTCTTC. Its translation: CASSQAPIFNEQFF.

V and J are TRBV7-2 and TRBJ2-1, with D perhaps matching TRBD2 (7 bases). The germline V and J ends were trimmed by 5 bases and 3 bases, with 17 bases remaining between them. CDR3 size: 16 residues. Germline loops: CDR1 SGHTA, CDR2 FQGNSA. CDR3 DNA: TGTGCCAGCAGCCTCGTTGGGGGGGGCGACTACAATGAGCAGTTCTTC. Residues: CASSLVGGGDYNEQFF.

The CDR3, as DNA: TGTGCCAGCAGCTACAGGACTAACCAGATAAACACAGATACGCAGTATTTT. It translates to CASSYRTNQINTDTQYF. The V call is TRBV7-8, the J call TRBJ2-3, with D perhaps matching TRBD2 (6 bases). V lost 4 bases to trimming and J lost 2 bases, with 19 bases between them. This CDR3 is 17 amino acids long. Germline V lookup: CDR1 SGHVS, CDR2 FQNEAQ.

This clonotype was seen repeatedly, ten times or more. The V call is TRBV3-1, the J call TRBJ2-1; 10 nucleotides agree with TRBD2. The CDR3 spans 14 residues. Germline CDR1 reads LGHDT; CDR2 reads YNNKEL (reference sequence). The ends lost 7 bases at V and 5 bases at J; junction bases unmatched: 5. The CDR3: CASMRTSGNNEQFF. Here the CDR3 DNA reads TGTGCCAGCATGCGGACTAGCGGCAACAATGAGCAGTTCTTC.

The chain has TRBV9 and TRBJ1-2; D unresolved. CDR1 is SGDLS, CDR2 YYNGEE, per germline. The V end was cut by 3 bases, the J end by 4 bases, with 10 bases between. This CDR3 region has 13 residues. CDR3 in amino acids: CASSETGLYGYTF. CDR3 DNA: TGTGCCAGCAGCGAGACCGGCCTCTATGGCTACACCTTC.

J is TRBJ1-1 and V is TRBV10-3; unclear D gene. Trimming took off 2 bases at V and 8 bases at J, with 15 bases between the two ends. Germline assignment: CDR1 ENHRY and CDR2 SYGVKD. The CDR3 spans 14 residues. The CDR3 DNA reads as TGTGCCATCAGTGAGGGCCCGACCGGGAGAGAAGCTTTCTTT. This codes for CAISEGPTGREAFF.

This clonotype came up a few times. The rearrangement joins TRBV7-3 to TRBJ2-3, with TRBD1 as a possible D gene (6 bases). The germline gives CDR1 SGHTA, CDR2 FQGTGA. Trimming took off 5 bases at V and 4 bases at J, with 16 bases between the two ends. The CDR3 is made up of 15 amino acids. The CDR3 is CASSPQGGRPDTQYF. The CDR3, as DNA: TGTGCCAGCAGCCCACAGGGTGGCCGGCCAGATACGCAGTATTTT.

This clonotype was seen repeatedly, ten times or more. The chain links TRBV27 to TRBJ1-1; possible D gene TRBD1, 6 bases. There are 16 residues in the CDR3. V dropped 7 bases and J dropped 5 bases, with 23 bases sitting between them. Germline V lookup: CDR1 MNHEY, CDR2 SMNVEV (reference sequence). Here the CDR3 DNA reads TGTGCCAGCACCCCTGCTCCCGCAGCTCAGGGGACTGAAGCTTTCTTT. Translated: CASTPAPAAQGTEAFF.

This clonotype has just a few counts. This chain links TRBV7-3 with TRBJ1-2; 10 bases agree with TRBD1. The CDR3 totals 15 residues. The germline V gene encodes CDR1 SGHTA and CDR2 FQGTGA. V lost 5 bases to trimming and J lost 2 bases; unmatched junction nucleotides: 5. The CDR3 loop reads CASSGTGAGNYGYTF. CDR3 nucleotides: TGTGCCAGCAGCGGGACAGGGGCAGGCAACTATGGCTACACCTTC.

The table lists this clonotype with a few counts. The chain has TRBV20-1 and TRBJ2-1; D gene unclear. The V gene's germline CDR1 is DFQATT and CDR2 SNEGSKA (reference sequence). V shed 6 bases and J shed 8 bases, with 8 bases lying between them. This CDR3 spans 10 amino acids. CDR3 residues: CSAGWDEQFF. In DNA, the CDR3 is TGCAGTGCGGGCTGGGATGAGCAGTTCTTC.

This clonotype was recorded a few times. V is TRBV5-6 and J is TRBJ2-7; 8 bases align to TRBD1. The germline CDR1 and CDR2 sequences are SGHDT and YYEEEE. The length of the CDR3 is 15 residues. V was clipped by 3 bases and J by 5 bases; unmatched bases: 10. CDR3 in amino acids: CASSSEPTGVHEQYF. The CDR3 nucleotides are TGTGCCAGCAGCTCGGAACCGACAGGGGTGCACGAGCAGTACTTC.